This is a list of T cell receptor beta chains from one sample in a study of blood T cell repertoires in COVID-19. Clones were sequenced by immunoSEQ multiplex PCR, and TCRdb holds only the in-frame ones, with some missing. The sample lists around 35,000 clones, around nine tenths occurring once. The sequenced material came from peripheral blood. The receptors shown here come from a man between 60 and 75 years old with active COVID-19. The CDR3 runs from the conserved cysteine through the conserved F or W. Fields, in order: J gene, clone size, D gene, V gene, CDR3 DNA, CDR3 protein. The D gene is left open where the match is weak. Clone size is not always given. Where it is, it says once, few, many or a class for expanded clones.

TRBJ1-3	few	TRBD1	TRBV19	TGTGCCAGTGACCGGACAGGAGGAAACACCATATATTTT	CASDRTGGNTIYF
TRBJ2-7	-	-	TRBV9	TGTGCCAGCAGCGTAGCTTCTACTAGTCCCTACGAGCAGTACTTC	CASSVASTSPYEQYF
TRBJ2-7	-	-	TRBV29-1	TGCAGCGTCGTCAATCAGGGCTACGAGCAGTACTTC	CSVVNQGYEQYF
TRBJ1-1	-	-	TRBV7-3	TGTGCCAGCACCTCCCTCGTCCGGTCTAGGAGCACTGAAGCTTTCTTT	CASTSLVRSRSTEAFF
TRBJ2-1	-	TRBD2	TRBV30	TGTGCCTGGAGTGGTCTAGGACTAGCGGGAGGGCGGACCTACAATGAGCAGTTCTTC	CAWSGLGLAGGRTYNEQFF
TRBJ2-2	-	-	TRBV7-3	TGTGCCAGCAGCCTCGTAGCGGCGAACACCGGGGAGCTGTTTTTT	CASSLVAANTGELFF
TRBJ2-7	once	-	TRBV30	TGTGCCTGGAGTAGAGGGGGGGTCGGGTACGAGCAGTACTTC	CAWSRGGVGYEQYF
TRBJ2-1	-	-	TRBV7-3	TGTGCCAGCAGCTTAACCGGGGTGAATGAGCAGTTCTTC	CASSLTGVNEQFF
TRBJ1-1	-	-	TRBV5-1	TGCGCCAGCAGCTTCAGGGCCATGAACACTGAAGCTTTCTTT	CASSFRAMNTEAFF
TRBJ2-7	-	TRBD1	TRBV7-2	TGTGCCAGCAGCTTGGACGCACTACGGGACAGGGGGGCGTACTTC	CASSLDALRDRGAYF
TRBJ2-1	-	TRBD2	TRBV29-1	TGCAGCGTTGAGACTAGCGGCTACAATGAGCAGTTCTTC	CSVETSGYNEQFF
TRBJ2-7	-	TRBD2	TRBV5-1	TGCGCCAGCAGCTTGGAAGGGAGCGGGAGCCTCTACGAGCAGTACTTC	CASSLEGSGSLYEQYF
TRBJ2-7	-	TRBD1	TRBV28	TGTGCCAGCAGGGGACAGGGCTTGACCTACGAGCAGTACTTC	CASRGQGLTYEQYF
TRBJ2-1	-	-	TRBV28	TGTGCCAGCAGTTTTTTAGCCCCCAATGAGCAGTTCTTC	CASSFLAPNEQFF
TRBJ2-1	-	-	TRBV4-3	TGCGCCAGCAGCCAAGAGAGGCGTCGGAGGGAGTATTACAATGAGCAGTTCTTC	CASSQERRRREYYNEQFF
TRBJ2-3	-	-	TRBV5-5	TGTGCCAGCAGCTTCGCAGATACGCAGTATTTT	CASSFADTQYF
TRBJ1-2	-	-	TRBV20-1	TGCAGTGCTAGTGACGGGTCCATCTATGGCTACACCTTC	CSASDGSIYGYTF
TRBJ1-6	few	TRBD1	TRBV5-6	TGTGCCAGCAGCTTGGGATCAGGGGGGTATTCACCCCTCCACTTT	CASSLGSGGYSPLHF
TRBJ1-1	-	TRBD1	TRBV19	TGTGCCAGTAGGAATACCGGGACAGGGGGTAGCCGGTGGGCGAACACTGAAGCTTTCTTT	CASRNTGTGGSRWANTEAFF
TRBJ1-5	few	TRBD1	TRBV28	TGTGCCAGCAGGGGCCGGGACAGGGCAAATCAGCCCCAGCATTTT	CASRGRDRANQPQHF
TRBJ2-1	once	-	TRBV10-1	TGCGCCAGCAGTGAGTACGTGGGAGCTACCTACAATGAGCAGTTCTTC	CASSEYVGATYNEQFF
TRBJ1-1	-	-	TRBV10-3	TGTGCCATCAGTGACACGGGGGACACTGAAGCTTTCTTT	CAISDTGDTEAFF
TRBJ2-1	-	TRBD2	TRBV10-3	TGTGCCATCAGTGATCGGTTAGCGGGGGTAAACAATGAGCAGTTCTTC	CAISDRLAGVNNEQFF
TRBJ2-5	-	TRBD2	TRBV5-1	TGCGCCAGCAGCACGGGACTAGCGGGAGTAGAGACCCAGTACTTC	CASSTGLAGVETQYF
TRBJ2-1	-	-	TRBV30	TGTGCCTGGAGTGTACAGGAGCGGACAGCCATGTTCTTC	CAWSVQERTAMFF
TRBJ1-5	-	TRBD1	TRBV28	TGTGCCAGCAGCAGGACAGGGCAGCGGGGTCAGCCCCAGCATTTT	CASSRTGQRGQPQHF
TRBJ1-5	-	-	TRBV11-3	TGTGCCAGCAGCTTAGATGAAAGGGGCGCGAGCAATCAGCCCCAGCATTTT	CASSLDERGASNQPQHF
TRBJ1-2	-	TRBD1	TRBV12-3/TRBV12-4	TGTGCCAGCAGTTGGGACAGGGAGAGCGGCTACACCTTC	CASSWDRESGYTF
TRBJ2-3	-	TRBD2	TRBV5-4	TGTGCCAGCAGGGGAGGACTAGCGGGAGCAGATACGCAGTATTTT	CASRGGLAGADTQYF
TRBJ1-2	-	TRBD1	TRBV19	TGTGCCAGTAGTCGGGACAGGCGCTATGGCTACACCTTC	CASSRDRRYGYTF
TRBJ2-3	-	-	TRBV3-1/TRBV3-2	TGTGCCAGCAGCCGATCAGTTTCAGATACGCAGTATTTT	CASSRSVSDTQYF
TRBJ1-6	-	-	TRBV7-2	TGTGCCAGCAGCTTGGCGGGTGGGACCTATAATTCACCCCTCCACTTT	CASSLAGGTYNSPLHF
TRBJ2-7	-	TRBD1	TRBV12-5	TGTGCTAGTGGTTTGATCTTGCCGGGACAGATATCCTACGAGCAGTACTTC	CASGLILPGQISYEQYF
TRBJ2-1	few	-	TRBV4-1	TGCGCCAGCAGCCACGAGCCTCCAATTTCATCCTACAATGAGCAGTTCTTC	CASSHEPPISSYNEQFF
TRBJ2-5	-	-	TRBV5-1	TGCGCCAGCAGCCCCTACAGGGTCCAAGAGACCCAGTACTTC	CASSPYRVQETQYF
TRBJ2-2	-	TRBD2	TRBV5-1	TGCGCCAGCAGCTTGGAACGGCGGGAGAGGAACACCGGGGAGCTGTTTTTT	CASSLERRERNTGELFF
TRBJ1-2	-	-	TRBV6-4	TGTGCCAGCAGTCCTACAGGGTCAAACTATGGCTACACCTTC	CASSPTGSNYGYTF
TRBJ2-3	-	TRBD1	TRBV24-1	TGTGCCACCAGTGATACGACGACAGGGCAAAGCACAGATACGCAGTATTTT	CATSDTTTGQSTDTQYF
TRBJ2-5	-	-	TRBV5-4	TGTGCCAGCAGCTTGGAGTCCGGAGCTGTGGAGACCCAGTACTTC	CASSLESGAVETQYF
TRBJ2-7	-	TRBD2	TRBV7-9	TGTGCCAGCAGCTTACGACTAGCGGGAGGGAACTACGAGCAGTACTTC	CASSLRLAGGNYEQYF
TRBJ2-7	once	TRBD2	TRBV19	TGTGCCAGTAGTGTCTCGGCGGGAGGGCTTAACGAGCAGTACTTC	CASSVSAGGLNEQYF
TRBJ2-1	-	TRBD2	TRBV3-1/TRBV3-2	TGTGCCAGCAGCCAAGTCTCACAGACTAGCGGGGTTAACAATGAGCAGTTCTTC	CASSQVSQTSGVNNEQFF